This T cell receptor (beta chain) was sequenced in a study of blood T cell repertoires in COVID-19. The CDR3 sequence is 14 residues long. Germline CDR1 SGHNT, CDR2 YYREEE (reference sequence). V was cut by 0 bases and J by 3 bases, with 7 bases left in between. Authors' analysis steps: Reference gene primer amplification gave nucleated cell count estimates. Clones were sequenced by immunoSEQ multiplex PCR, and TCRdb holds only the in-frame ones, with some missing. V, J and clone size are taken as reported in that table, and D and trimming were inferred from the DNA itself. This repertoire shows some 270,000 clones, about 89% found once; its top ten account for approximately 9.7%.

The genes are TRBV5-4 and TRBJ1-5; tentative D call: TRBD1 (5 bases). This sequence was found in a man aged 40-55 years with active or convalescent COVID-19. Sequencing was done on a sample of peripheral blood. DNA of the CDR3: TGTGCCAGCAGCTTGGCAGGGTTCAATCAGCCCCAGCATTTT. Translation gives CASSLAGFNQPQHF.